This T cell receptor (beta chain) was observed in a study of T cell responses to AZD1222 COVID-19 vaccine. Overall study findings and caveats: Variant regions that are unmutated are reportedly the target of nearly half of spike-specific TCRs. Researchers report vaccine-associated CD4 TCRs spanning spike, with dominance at 160-218 and 743-854.

The germline V gene has CDR1 SGHDT and CDR2 YYEEEE. The length of the CDR3 is 13 residues. Trimming stripped 4 bases from V and 13 bases from J, with 15 bases between. About this clone itself: Its antigen is as yet unknown.

TCRdb keeps only in-frame clones here, not all; method: immunoSEQ multiplex PCR. The table lists 120,000 to 150,000 clones, just over 85% of them singletons, with 5% to 5.5% in the top ten. Investigators merged groups given second doses at roughly 4 or roughly 12 weeks. The sample here was peripheral blood, taken 28 days after the second AZD1222 dose. This chain uses TRBV5-6 with TRBJ1-6, with D unclear. The receptor was derived from an adult who received the AZD1222 COVID-19 vaccine. The CDR3 loop reads CASSLSPTGPLHF. The CDR3 coding sequence is TGTGCCAGCAGCCTATCCCCTACGGGGCCCCTCCACTTT.